What follows are 20 T cell receptor beta chains derived from one specimen sequenced in a study of OX40 agonist ivuxolimab in advanced cancers. Clones were sequenced by immunoSEQ multiplex PCR, and TCRdb holds only the in-frame ones, with some missing. Among approximately 94,000 clones listed, more than 85% were seen once. This sample comprised CD4+ or CD8+ T cells sorted from blood, obtained in a trial of the OX40 agonist ivuxolimab. The origin of the receptors is an adult with an advanced solid tumor such as melanoma, head and neck, liver or kidney cancer.

The count of this clone is one. The chain recombines TRBV6-1 with TRBJ2-1, with TRBD2 matching 10 bases. CDR3 length equals 16 residues. The germline V gene encodes CDR1 MNHNS and CDR2 SASEGT. With V trimmed by 3 bases and J by 10 bases, 12 bases remained unmatched. In nucleotides, the CDR3 is TGTGCCAGCAGTGACCCGCGGACTAGCGGCCGGTCGGAGCAGTTCTTC. Translation: CASSDPRTSGRSEQFF.

This rearrangement joins TRBV19 to TRBJ2-7; 10 positions agree with TRBD2. Losses at the gene ends were 5 bases for V and 5 bases for J; bases not matched to a gene: 9. The CDR3 length is 15 residues. Germline lookup yields CDR1 LNHDA and CDR2 SQIVND (reference sequence). CDR3 bases: TGTGCCAGTAGTCCCCGACAGGGGACTAGCGACGAGCAGTACTTC. Translating it yields CASSPRQGTSDEQYF.

The chain uses TRBV28 and TRBJ1-5, with D unresolved. The V and J ends lost 6 bases and 7 bases respectively, with 10 bases between them. Germline V gene data show CDR1 as MDHEN and CDR2 as SYDVKM. CDR3 length: 12 residues. CDR3 DNA sequence: TGTGCCAGCAGGAAGGGAAACCAGCCCCAGCATTTT. Its translation is CASRKGNQPQHF.

This clone showed up just a few times. The rearrangement links TRBV5-1 to TRBJ1-1; D call uncertain. The germline V and J ends were trimmed by 1 base and 2 bases, with 6 bases remaining between them. Germline V gives CDR1 SGHRS, CDR2 YFSETQ. CDR3 length equals 13 residues. This CDR3 reads CASSLTDNTEAFF. Here the CDR3 DNA reads TGCGCCAGCAGCTTGACGGATAACACTGAAGCTTTCTTT.

J is TRBJ2-7 and V is TRBV5-6; D perhaps matches TRBD1 (5 bases). This CDR3 contains 15 residues. Deletions cut 3 bases from V and 3 bases from J, with 16 bases between. Germline assignment: CDR1 SGHDT and CDR2 YYEEEE. CDR3 residues: CASSSGHPNLYEQYF. Written as DNA, the CDR3 is TGTGCCAGCAGCTCAGGACACCCGAACCTCTACGAGCAGTACTTC. The full variable domain, its missing parts supplied by reference TRBV5-6 and TRBJ2-7, is DAGVTQSPTHLIKTRGQQVTLRCSPKSGHDTVSWYQQALGQGPQFIFQYYEEEERQRGNFPDRFSGHQFPNYSSELNVNALLLGDSALYLCASSSGHPNLYEQYFGPGTRLTVT.

This chain joins TRBV28 and TRBJ2-7; TRBD2 aligns across 9 bases. V lost 7 bases, J lost 4 bases, and 11 bases stayed unmatched. CDR3 length equals 15 residues. Germline loops: CDR1 MDHEN, CDR2 SYDVKM. This CDR3 is CASKVDSGRRYEQYF. In DNA form, the CDR3 reads TGTGCCAGCAAGGTTGATAGCGGGAGAAGGTACGAGCAGTACTTC. Full variable domain (outside the CDR3, taken from reference TRBV28 and TRBJ2-7): DVKVTQSSRYLVKRTGEKVFLECVQDMDHENMFWYRQDPGLGLRLIYFSYDVKMKEKGDIPEGYSVSREKKERFSLILESASTNQTSMYLCASKVDSGRRYEQYFGPGTRLTVT.

This rearrangement joins TRBV2 to TRBJ2-1; 13 nucleotides agree with TRBD2. V was clipped by 6 bases and J by 6 bases; unmatched bases: 5. Germline lookup yields CDR1 SNHLY and CDR2 FYNNEI. The CDR3 sequence is 15 residues long. The CDR3 region is CASSRTSGRGNEQFF. The CDR3 DNA is TGTGCCAGCAGCCGGACTAGCGGGAGAGGCAATGAGCAGTTCTTC.

This clone was seen just once. The chain links TRBV4-2 to TRBJ2-3, with 7 bases identical to TRBD2. The CDR3 has 16 amino acids. Trimming cost V 0 bases and J 4 bases; bases outside gene matches: 7. Germline loops: CDR1 LGHNA, CDR2 YNFKEQ. The CDR3 reads CASSQEGSGSADTQYF. Here the CDR3 DNA reads TGTGCCAGCAGCCAAGAGGGTAGCGGGTCCGCAGATACGCAGTATTTT.

This chain connects TRBV5-1 to TRBJ1-4; no definite D call. Germline V gene sequence: CDR1 SGHRS, CDR2 YFSETQ. The V and J ends lost 0 bases and 0 bases respectively, with 6 bases between them. The CDR3 spans 15 residues. Written as DNA, the CDR3 is TGCGCCAGCAGCTTGGAGGGAACAACTAATGAAAAACTGTTTTTT. It is translated as CASSLEGTTNEKLFF.

The genes are TRBV19 and TRBJ2-3; either TRBD1 or TRBD2 may supply D (6 bases each). V dropped 4 bases and J dropped 0 bases, with 11 bases sitting between them. The CDR3 runs to 15 residues. Germline V gene lookup returns CDR1 LNHDA and CDR2 SQIVND (reference sequence). Written as DNA, the CDR3 is TGTGCCAGTAGTAGGGGGGCCGGGAGCACAGATACGCAGTATTTT. Translation: CASSRGAGSTDTQYF.

V usage is TRBV4-2 and J usage is TRBJ2-3; weak D call: TRBD1 (6 bases). V dropped 4 bases and J dropped 6 bases, with 20 bases sitting between them. Germline V gene lookup returns CDR1 LGHNA and CDR2 YNFKEQ. This CDR3 spans 16 amino acids. CDR3 coding DNA: TGTGCCAGCAGCCCTTTCGGACAGAGGGCATCGGATACGCAGTATTTT. Its translation: CASSPFGQRASDTQYF.

V usage is TRBV18 and J usage is TRBJ1-5; D might be TRBD1 (5 bases). The germline V gene encodes CDR1 KGHSH and CDR2 LQKENI. The CDR3 runs to 14 residues. V was pared by 8 bases and J by 0 bases, with 11 bases between. Here the CDR3 DNA reads TGTGCCAGCCGGGGCGGCGATAGCAATCAGCCCCAGCATTTT. This encodes CASRGGDSNQPQHF.

The CDR3 bases are TGTGCCAGCAGTTCGGACAGAAGACTTTATGGCTACACCTTC. Translating gives CASSSDRRLYGYTF. The V call is TRBV6-5, the J call TRBJ1-2; D might be TRBD1 (6 bases). There are 14 residues in the CDR3. Germline V gives CDR1 MNHEY, CDR2 SVGAGI. V gave up 4 bases and J gave up 5 bases, with 14 bases separating them.

The V call is TRBV5-1, the J call TRBJ2-7, with TRBD2 identical over 10 bases. The V segment lost 4 bases and the J segment 3 bases; nucleotides outside the gene matches: 4. CDR3 length: 14 residues. Germline CDR1 SGHRS, CDR2 YFSETQ. This chain's CDR3 is CASSTGLADYEQYF. CDR3 sequence (DNA): TGCGCCAGCAGCACTGGACTAGCGGACTACGAGCAGTACTTC.

This rearrangement joins TRBV6-5 to TRBJ2-3; D perhaps matches TRBD1 (6 bases). The CDR3 is 16 amino acids. Germline CDR1 and CDR2: MNHEY and SVGAGI. Trimming left V 4 bases short and J 0 bases short, with 14 bases between. DNA of the CDR3: TGTGCCAGCAGTTTACGACAGGCCTCTAGCACAGATACGCAGTATTTT. Translated: CASSLRQASSTDTQYF.

The chain combines TRBV18 with TRBJ2-3, with TRBD1 matching 9 bases. Germline lookup yields CDR1 KGHSH and CDR2 LQKENI. This CDR3 is 16 amino acids long. With V trimmed by 2 bases and J by 2 bases, 5 bases remained unmatched. CDR3 protein: CASSPTWTGATDTQYF. Here the CDR3 DNA reads TGTGCCAGCTCACCAACATGGACAGGGGCCACAGATACGCAGTATTTT. The whole variable domain, remainder taken from reference TRBV18 and TRBJ2-3, is NAGVMQNPRHLVRRRGQEARLRCSPMKGHSHVYWYRQLPEEGLKFMVYLQKENIIDESGMPKERFSAEFPKEGPSILRIQQVVRGDSAAYFCASSPTWTGATDTQYFGPGTRLTVL.

In its sample, this clone was seen a few times. The J gene is TRBJ1-2, the V gene TRBV5-4, with 8 bases fitting TRBD1. CDR1 is SGHNT and CDR2 is YYREEE in the germline V gene (reference sequence). There are 15 residues in the CDR3. The junction had 10 bases not matched to a gene; V was cut back by 4 bases and J by 5 bases. CDR3 coding DNA: TGTGCCAGCAGCCCCGGGACAGGTGGCCGGTATGGCTACACCTTC. Its protein is CASSPGTGGRYGYTF.

The V and J genes are TRBV25-1 and TRBJ2-2, with 12 bases aligning to TRBD2. This CDR3 is 16 amino acids long. The V gene end was trimmed by 6 bases and the J gene end by 2 bases; junction bases not matched to a gene: 4. Looked up from germline, CDR1 is MGHDK and CDR2 is SYGVNS. CDR3 in amino acids: CASSRGLAGNTGELFF. In DNA, the CDR3 is TGTGCCAGCAGCAGGGGACTAGCGGGCAACACCGGGGAGCTGTTTTTT.

The chain recombines TRBV21-1 with TRBJ1-3; the D call of TRBD1 is as the table states it, not checked on the DNA. TRBV21-1 is an annotated pseudogene. The CDR3 spans 16 residues. CDR3 region: CASSNRRTNSGNTIYF. The CDR3 region has the DNA TGTGCCAGCAGCAACAGACGGACAAACTCTGGAAACACCATATATTTT.

This clone was recorded only once. The chain recombines TRBV7-9 with TRBJ2-5; D gene ambiguous. Between the trimmed V and J ends, which lost 3 bases and 2 bases, there was a span of 7 bases. Germline CDR1 is SEHNR and CDR2 is FQNEAQ (reference sequence). The CDR3 has 13 amino acids. The CDR3 DNA sequence: TGTGCCAGCAGCTTTTGGCATCAAGAGACCCAGTACTTC. It is translated as CASSFWHQETQYF.